Below are 18 T cell receptor beta chains sequenced from a single sample in a study of vaccination and CD4 T cells after COVID-19. Described treatment: roughly nine-day PBMC culture with coronavirus spike peptide pools or control peptides (ViraFEST assay). The study sequenced cultured CD4+ T cell DNA using the Oncomine TCR Beta short-read assay. Each CDR3 protein is one row after TCRdb ran MiXCR on the PCR reads. The repertoire holds just over 20,000 distinct CDR3 sequences, with over 40% as singletons. These receptors lack a known antigen. Source material: CD4+ T cells from blood, cultured in vitro. The source of these receptors is a human donor who had recovered from COVID-19.

The V call is TRBV12-5, the J call TRBJ2-5; D is unresolved. CDR1 is LGHNT and CDR2 is FRNRAP in the germline V gene. This CDR3 has 14 residues. V lost 3 bases and J 1 base, leaving 9 bases between the germline ends. The CDR3, as DNA: TGTGCTAGTGGTTTATTACCATTCCAAGAGACCCAGTACTTC. The encoded protein is CASGLLPFQETQYF.

The chain employs TRBV7-2 and TRBJ2-1; 11 bases are shared with TRBD2. CDR1 and CDR2 from the germline V gene are SGHTA and FQGNSA. The CDR3 is 17 amino acids. V trimming: 4 bases; J trimming: 9 bases; junction bases outside the gene matches: 14. The CDR3 DNA reads as TGTGCCAGCAGCTCCACCGGTACTAGCGGGGGTTTTAGTGAGCAGTTCTTC. It yields the protein CASSSTGTSGGFSEQFF.

The chain uses TRBV6-1 and TRBJ1-6; D is unresolved. V lost 4 bases, J lost 0 bases, and 10 bases lay in between. CDR1 and CDR2 (germline): MNHNS, SASEGT. This CDR3 has 16 residues. CDR3 nucleotides: TGTGCCAGCAGTGGCAGGCTTGTCTCCTATAATTCACCCCTCCACTTT. Translated, it gives CASSGRLVSYNSPLHF.

This clonotype has only one observation. A junction boundary mismatches the germline segment, possibly from a read error. The rearrangement uses TRBV12-3 or TRBV12-4 and TRBJ1-6, with 9 bases identical to TRBD1. The CDR3 loop spans 16 amino acids. CDR3 protein: CASSWRTGTGPSLLHF. The DNA of the CDR3 is TGTGCCAGCAGCTGGCGGACCGGGACAGGGCCCTCACTCCTCCACTTT.

The gene calls are TRBV4-3 and TRBJ2-3; no firm D call. This CDR3 has 13 amino acids. Germline V gene lookup returns CDR1 LGHNA and CDR2 YSLEER. V lost 3 bases and J lost 7, with 11 bases in between. DNA of the CDR3: TGCGCCAGCAGCCAGGAAAGAAGAAATACGCAGTATTTT. Its protein is CASSQERRNTQYF.

The chain employs TRBV6-5 and TRBJ2-5; 14 bases are a match to TRBD2. This CDR3 contains 18 residues. Losses at the gene ends were 0 bases for V and 5 bases for J; bases not matched to a gene: 8. Germline values: CDR1 MNHEY, CDR2 SVGAGI. CDR3 region: CASSYSYRLAGGPETQYF. The CDR3, as DNA: TGTGCCAGCAGTTACTCGTACCGACTAGCGGGGGGGCCGGAGACCCAGTACTTC.

This clonotype was seen more than once but under ten times. The genes are TRBV7-9 and TRBJ2-5, with D tentatively TRBD2 (5 bases). The germline gives CDR1 SEHNR, CDR2 FQNEAQ (reference sequence). Trimming left V 10 bases short and J 7 bases short, with 16 bases between. The CDR3 contains 12 residues. The CDR3 bases are TGTGCCACCGGACTCCACGATGGGACCCAGTACTTC. Protein sequence: CATGLHDGTQYF.

This clonotype has only a few counts. This sequence joins TRBV23-1 and TRBJ1-1, with D perhaps matching TRBD1 (6 bases). TRBV23-1 is sorted into the ORF group, with uncertain function. The CDR3 consists of 13 residues. V shed 7 bases and J shed 5 bases, with 14 bases lying between them. The CDR3 DNA reads as TGCGCCAGCATCGGGAGGGGGAGAACTGAAGCTTTCTTT. It codes for CASIGRGRTEAFF.

The V call is TRBV11-2, the J call TRBJ2-3, with D maybe TRBD2 (7 bases). V lost 5 bases to trimming and J lost 11 bases, with 20 bases between them. Germline CDR1 and CDR2: SGHAT and FQNNGV. The CDR3 contains 14 residues. The CDR3: CASSLGGGGGVQYF. The CDR3 DNA follows: TGTGCCAGCAGCCTTGGGGGAGGGGGTGGTGTGCAGTATTTT.

This clonotype was counted between two and nine times. CDR3 nucleotides: TGTGCCACCAGCAGAGATCGGGTGGCCGGGGAGCTGTTTTTT. It translates to CATSRDRVAGELFF. The V gene is TRBV15, the J gene TRBJ2-2, with D hard to call. V shed 0 bases and J shed 6 bases, with 8 bases lying between them. Looked up from germline, CDR1 is LNHNV and CDR2 is YYDKDF (reference sequence). This CDR3 comprises 14 residues.

The V and J genes are TRBV6-1 and TRBJ2-6; the D gene is possibly TRBD2 (6 bases). Trimming removed 7 bases from V and 7 bases from J, with 14 bases in between. The CDR3 contains 14 residues. From germline, CDR1 is MNHNS and CDR2 SASEGT. The CDR3 DNA reads TGTGCCAGCACCCCTGGAGGGTCTGCCAACGTCCTGACTTTC. Translated: CASTPGGSANVLTF.

The sample holds a few counts of this clonotype. The chain carries TRBV2 and TRBJ1-3; D call uncertain. Per germline, CDR1 SNHLY and CDR2 FYNNEI. The CDR3 has 13 amino acids. With 3 bases removed from V and 2 bases from J, the gap between germline ends came to 5 bases. Written as DNA, the CDR3 is TGTGCCAGCAGTGACCACCCTGGAAACACCATATATTTT. Encoded protein: CASSDHPGNTIYF.

This chain links TRBV4-3 with TRBJ2-7, with 7 bases identical to TRBD1. The length of the CDR3 is 16 residues. Looked up from germline, CDR1 is LGHNA and CDR2 is YSLEER. V lost 3 bases and J lost 4; bases outside the gene matches: 12. In nucleotides, the CDR3 is TGCGCCAGCAGCCAGGGGGTACAGGGGTGGGGTTACGAGCAGTACTTC. It codes for CASSQGVQGWGYEQYF.

The chain links TRBV7-8 to TRBJ1-6; a possible D gene is TRBD1 (5 bases). The CDR3 covers 14 residues. Per germline, CDR1 SGHVS and CDR2 FQNEAQ. The ends were cut back, 1 base at V and 7 bases at J, with 8 bases in the middle. The CDR3 region is CASSLDRINSPLHF. The CDR3 bases are TGTGCCAGCAGCTTAGACAGGATCAATTCACCCCTCCACTTT.

The V gene is TRBV6-1, the J gene TRBJ1-1, with D unresolved. Germline V gives CDR1 MNHNS, CDR2 SASEGT. The V end lost 6 bases, the J end lost 6 bases, and 14 bases lay between the germline ends. This CDR3 has 13 residues. The CDR3 region has the DNA TGTGCCAGCAGCCTACAGATCCTCGCTGAAGCTTTCTTT. Translating gives CASSLQILAEAFF.

J is TRBJ1-1 and V is TRBV20-1; D gene unclear. The CDR3 consists of 16 residues. In germline, CDR1 is DFQATT, CDR2 SNEGSKA (reference sequence). The germline V and J ends were trimmed by 1 base and 0 bases, with 15 bases remaining between them. DNA of the CDR3: TGCAGTGCTAGAGTCGGGCAGCTTCATATGAACACTGAAGCTTTCTTT. It is translated as CSARVGQLHMNTEAFF.

This clonotype was picked up one time. The chain joins TRBV20-1 to TRBJ2-5; 14 positions match TRBD2. Germline loops: CDR1 DFQATT, CDR2 SNEGSKA (reference sequence). V lost 6 bases to trimming and J lost 4 bases; unmatched junction nucleotides: 7. CDR3 length equals 15 residues. Here the CDR3 reads CSAGLAGGMGETQYF. In DNA, the CDR3 is TGCAGTGCAGGACTAGCGGGGGGCATGGGAGAGACCCAGTACTTC.

This clonotype was counted only a few times. At one of its ends the junction is not consistent with the germline gene, which may arise from a read error. The chain uses TRBV7-2 and TRBJ2-3; D may be TRBD2 (5 bases). Germline values: CDR1 SGHTA, CDR2 FQGNSA. This CDR3 contains 14 residues. CDR3 DNA sequence: TGTGCCAGTAGCTTAGGGAGTTTCACAGATACGCAGTATTTT. This gives the protein CASSLGSFTDTQYF.